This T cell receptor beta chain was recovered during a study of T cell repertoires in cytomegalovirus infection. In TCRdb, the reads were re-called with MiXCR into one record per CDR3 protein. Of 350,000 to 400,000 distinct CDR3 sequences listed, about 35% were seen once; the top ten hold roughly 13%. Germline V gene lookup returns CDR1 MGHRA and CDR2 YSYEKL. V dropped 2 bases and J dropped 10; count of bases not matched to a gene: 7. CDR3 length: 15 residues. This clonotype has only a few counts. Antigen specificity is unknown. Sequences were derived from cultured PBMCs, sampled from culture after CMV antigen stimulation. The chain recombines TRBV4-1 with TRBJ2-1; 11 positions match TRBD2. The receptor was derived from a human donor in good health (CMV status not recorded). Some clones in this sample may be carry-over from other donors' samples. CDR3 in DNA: TGCGCCAGCAGCCAAATAGGGACTAGCGGCTACGAGCAGTTCTTC. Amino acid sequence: CASSQIGTSGYEQFF.